These 15 T cell receptor beta chains were all obtained from the same sample, sequenced in a study of Graves' ophthalmopathy and Graves' hyperthyroidism. From RNA, the CDR3 regions of TCR beta chains were amplified and sequenced. The first-round RT-PCR employed HTBI primers together with the Qiagen OneStep RT-PCR kit. A multiplex PCR was then performed as the second round. TCRdb used MiXCR to reprocess the multiplex PCR reads, holding one entry per CDR3 protein. Counted here are a few hundred thousand distinct CDR3 sequences, approximately 15% occurring once; the ten biggest clones make up about 7%. Sequencing was carried out using peripheral blood. The receptors originated from a woman aged 18-29 years with stable Graves' hyperthyroidism.

The sample holds many counts of this clonotype. CDR3 nucleotide sequence: TGTGCCAGCAGCTTAAATTCACAGGGAAGGGGGGGCAATCAGCCCCAGCATTTT. Translated: CASSLNSQGRGGNQPQHF. This chain links TRBV13 with TRBJ1-5, with D maybe TRBD1 (6 bases). V shed 2 bases and J shed 2 bases, with 19 bases lying between them. This CDR3 has 18 residues. Germline V gene sequence: CDR1 PRHDT, CDR2 FYEKMQ (reference sequence).

In its sample, this clonotype was seen many times. This chain connects TRBV20-1 to TRBJ2-7; TRBD1 aligns across 7 bases. The CDR3 runs to 13 residues. Looked up from germline, CDR1 is DFQATT and CDR2 is SNEGSKA (reference sequence). J gave up 2 bases and V 6 bases, and 7 bases lay outside the gene matches. CDR3 loop: CSALRDSPYEQYF. Here the CDR3 DNA reads TGCAGTGCGCTCCGGGACAGTCCCTACGAGCAGTACTTC.

The table lists this clonotype with many counts. The chain combines TRBV11-2 with TRBJ2-7; D not resolved. Trimming cost V 0 bases and J 2 bases, with 11 bases left between them. This CDR3 spans 15 amino acids. Germline CDR1 and CDR2: SGHAT and FQNNGV. The CDR3 DNA is TGTGCCAGCAGCTTAGATCTTGGCCAGACCTACGAGCAGTACTTC. This gives the protein CASSLDLGQTYEQYF.

This clonotype was recorded at least ten times. The chain couples TRBV20-1 to TRBJ2-7, with 7 bases matching TRBD2. V dropped 6 bases and J dropped 6; count of bases not matched to a gene: 11. The CDR3 spans 13 residues. From germline, CDR1 is DFQATT and CDR2 SNEGSKA (reference sequence). The CDR3 is CSAHGGGVAEQYF. CDR3 DNA: TGCAGTGCCCATGGGGGGGGGGTGGCCGAGCAGTACTTC.

This clonotype was picked up many times. This chain connects TRBV25-1 to TRBJ2-5, with D maybe TRBD2 (6 bases). Trimming removed 3 bases at V and 3 bases at J, with 14 bases between. Germline V CDR1 and CDR2: MGHDK, SYGVNS. The CDR3 extends over 15 amino acids. The CDR3: CASSDIGWGEETQYF. Written as DNA, the CDR3 is TGTGCCAGCAGTGACATAGGTTGGGGGGAAGAGACCCAGTACTTC. The full variable domain, completed using reference TRBV25-1 and TRBJ2-5, is EADIYQTPRYLVIGTGKKITLECSQTMGHDKMYWYQQDPGMELHLIHYSYGVNSTEKGDLSSESTVSRIRTEHFPLTLESARPSHTSQYLCASSDIGWGEETQYFGPGTRLLVL.

This chain uses TRBV10-3 with TRBJ1-1; D is unclear. The CDR3 runs to 13 residues. Trimming stripped 4 bases from V and 1 base from J, with 7 bases between. Germline CDR1 and CDR2: ENHRY and SYGVKD. This chain's CDR3 is CAISGGPNTEAFF. The CDR3 region has the DNA TGTGCCATCAGTGGTGGACCGAACACTGAAGCTTTCTTT.

This clonotype was detected ten times or more. The rearrangement uses TRBV27 and TRBJ1-2; D perhaps matches TRBD1 (5 bases). The CDR3 length is 14 residues. V lost 6 bases and J 4 bases, leaving 15 bases between the germline ends. The V gene's germline CDR1 is MNHEY and CDR2 SMNVEV (reference sequence). The CDR3 nucleotides read TGTGCCAGCAGCCCGGGGCGATTGTCCTATGGCTACACCTTC. It codes for CASSPGRLSYGYTF.

The table lists this clonotype with a few counts. CDR3 in DNA: TGTGCCAGTAGCGGGACAGGTCCGAGAACTGAAGCTTTCTTT. Protein product: CASSGTGPRTEAFF. V gene TRBV19 combines with J gene TRBJ1-1; 8 nucleotides match TRBD1. The germline CDR1 and CDR2 sequences are LNHDA and SQIVND (reference sequence). Unmatched junction bases numbered 8, after V lost 6 bases and J lost 5 bases. The CDR3 length is 14 residues.

This clonotype occurred many times. The chain employs TRBV6-1 and TRBJ1-1; D not resolved. The germline V gene has CDR1 MNHNS and CDR2 SASEGT. There are 11 residues in the CDR3. With 2 bases removed from V and 11 bases from J, the gap between germline ends came to 9 bases. The DNA for the CDR3 is TGTGCCAGCAGTGAATTAGTCGTCGCTTTCTTT. The encoded protein is CASSELVVAFF.

The genes are TRBV12-3 or TRBV12-4 and TRBJ1-1, with a possible D match to TRBD1 (6 bases). V dropped 2 bases and J dropped 12 bases, with 16 bases sitting between them. The CDR3 extends over 13 amino acids. The CDR3 is CASSLRGNTESFF. DNA of the CDR3: TGTGCCAGCAGTTTAAGGGGGAACACTGAGTCTTTCTTT.

This clonotype was seen ten or more times. The CDR3 region is CATTSWSWGLDTEAFF. Here the CDR3 DNA reads TGTGCCACCACATCCTGGTCTTGGGGGCTGGACACTGAAGCTTTCTTT. The chain has TRBV15 and TRBJ1-1, with D tentatively TRBD1 (6 bases). Trimming removed 7 bases at V and 3 bases at J, with 21 bases between. CDR3 length equals 16 residues. Germline V gives CDR1 LNHNV, CDR2 YYDKDF (reference sequence).

This clonotype was found many times. V and J are TRBV28 and TRBJ1-1, with D unresolved. The V gene lost 5 bases and the J gene lost 12 bases, with 10 bases spanning the gap. CDR1 is MDHEN, CDR2 SYDVKM, per germline. This CDR3 has 10 amino acids. CDR3 DNA: TGTGCCAGCAGTGCTCTCAGAACTTTCTTT. The encoded protein is CASSALRTFF.

This clonotype was counted at least ten times. This chain uses TRBV4-1 with TRBJ1-6; possible D gene TRBD1, 5 bases. V shed 2 bases and J shed 13 bases, with 21 bases lying between them. The CDR3 totals 16 residues. Per the germline V gene, CDR1 is MGHRA and CDR2 is YSYEKL. CDR3 loop: CASSQRSGGDIWPLHF. CDR3 in DNA: TGCGCCAGCAGCCAAAGATCGGGGGGGGATATTTGGCCCCTCCACTTT.

The V call is TRBV4-1, the J call TRBJ1-5; TRBD1 is a possible D gene (6 bases). The CDR3 runs 18 residues. The germline CDR1 and CDR2 sequences are MGHRA and YSYEKL. The V end lost 3 bases, the J end lost 7 bases, and 25 bases lay between the germline ends. DNA of the CDR3: TGCGCCAGCAGCCAGATTCTCGTCTTGGCCAGGGGATACCAGCCCCAGCATTTT. Its translation: CASSQILVLARGYQPQHF.

Many counts were recorded for this clonotype. This chain links TRBV7-2 with TRBJ1-2; 8 bases map to TRBD1. Germline trimming cut 1 base from V and 6 bases from J; bases unmatched to any gene: 7. CDR3 length: 15 residues. Looked up from germline, CDR1 is SGHTA and CDR2 is FQGNSA. CDR3 sequence (DNA): TGTGCCAGCAGCTTAGAGGGACAGGCTCCCGATGGCTACACCTTC. This sequence encodes CASSLEGQAPDGYTF. Using reference TRBV7-2 and TRBJ1-2 for the parts outside the CDR3, the full variable domain is GAGVSQSPSNKVTEKGKDVELRCDPISGHTALYWYRQSLGQGLEFLIYFQGNSAPDKSGLPSDRFSAERTGGSVSTLTIQRTQQEDSAVYLCASSLEGQAPDGYTFGSGTRLTVV.